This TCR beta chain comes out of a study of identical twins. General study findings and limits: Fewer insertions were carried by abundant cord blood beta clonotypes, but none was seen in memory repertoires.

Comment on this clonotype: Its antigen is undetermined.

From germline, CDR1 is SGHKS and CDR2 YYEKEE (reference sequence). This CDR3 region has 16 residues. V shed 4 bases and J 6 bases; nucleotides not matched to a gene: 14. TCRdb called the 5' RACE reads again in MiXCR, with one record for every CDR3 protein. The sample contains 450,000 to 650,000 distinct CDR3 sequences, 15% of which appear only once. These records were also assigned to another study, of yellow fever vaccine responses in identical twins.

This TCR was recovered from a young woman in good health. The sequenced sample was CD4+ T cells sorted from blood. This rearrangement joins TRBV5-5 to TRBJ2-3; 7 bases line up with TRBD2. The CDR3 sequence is CASSPGGAGPLDTQYF. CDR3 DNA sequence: TGTGCCAGCAGCCCCGGAGGAGCGGGACCCCTGGATACGCAGTATTTT.